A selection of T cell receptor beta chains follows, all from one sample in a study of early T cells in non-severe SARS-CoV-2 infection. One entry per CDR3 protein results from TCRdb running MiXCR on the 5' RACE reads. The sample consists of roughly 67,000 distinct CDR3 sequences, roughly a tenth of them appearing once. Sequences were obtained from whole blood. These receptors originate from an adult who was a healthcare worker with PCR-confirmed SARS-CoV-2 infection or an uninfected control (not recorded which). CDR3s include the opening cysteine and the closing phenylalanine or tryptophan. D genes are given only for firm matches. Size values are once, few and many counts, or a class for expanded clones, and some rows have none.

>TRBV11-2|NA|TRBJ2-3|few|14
TGTGCCTCGGTTAGCCGGACTAGCACAGATACGCAGTATTTT
CASVSRTSTDTQYF
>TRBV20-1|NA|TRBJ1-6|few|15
TGCAGTGCTAGAGTAGGCGGAAGGGTTGATTCACCCCTCCACTTT
CSARVGGRVDSPLHF
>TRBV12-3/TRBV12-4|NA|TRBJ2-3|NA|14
TGTGCCACCAACTTCGCGTCGCGCACAGATACGCAGTATTTT
CATNFASRTDTQYF
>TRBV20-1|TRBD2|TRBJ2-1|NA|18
TGCAGTGCTATTTATTGGGCGACTAGCGGGAGAAACGACAATGAGCAGTTCTTC
CSAIYWATSGRNDNEQFF
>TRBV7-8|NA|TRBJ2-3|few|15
TGTGCCAGCACAGGGACGGAAGACCCCACAGATACGCAGTATTTT
CASTGTEDPTDTQYF
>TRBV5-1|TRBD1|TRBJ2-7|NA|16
TGCGCCAGCAGCTTATCCCTCCGACAGGGAAACTACGAGCAGTACTTC
CASSLSLRQGNYEQYF
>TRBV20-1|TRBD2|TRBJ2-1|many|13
TGCAGTGCTTTAGCGGGAGGGCCGAATGAGCAGTTCTTC
CSALAGGPNEQFF
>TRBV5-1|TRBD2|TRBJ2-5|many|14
TGCGCCAGCAGCTTTAGCGGGAGAGGAGAGACCCAGTACTTC
CASSFSGRGETQYF
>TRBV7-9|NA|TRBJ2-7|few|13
TGTGCCAGCAGCTCATGGGCCGGGGACGAGCAGTACTTC
CASSSWAGDEQYF
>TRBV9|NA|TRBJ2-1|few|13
TGTGCCAGCAGCCCAGGGACTCGAAATGAGCAGTTCTTC
CASSPGTRNEQFF
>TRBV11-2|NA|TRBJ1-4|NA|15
TGTGCCAGCAGCTTAGCGTGGACGAGCGGTGAAAAACTGTTTTTT
CASSLAWTSGEKLFF
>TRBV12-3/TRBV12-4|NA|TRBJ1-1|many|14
TGTGCCAGCAGTCGCCGGGACGCGAACACTGAAGCTTTCTTT
CASSRRDANTEAFF
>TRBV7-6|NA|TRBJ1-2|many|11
TGTGCCAGCAGCTCTTCGACAGAACTAGCCTTC
CASSSSTELAF
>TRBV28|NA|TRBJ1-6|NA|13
TGTGCCAGCAGGCGATTTAACAGTTCACCCCTCCACTTT
CASRRFNSSPLHF
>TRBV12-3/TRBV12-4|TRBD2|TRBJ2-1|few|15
TGTGCCAGCAGTCCCCCGGGACTAGTAACCCATGAGCAGTTCTTC
CASSPPGLVTHEQFF
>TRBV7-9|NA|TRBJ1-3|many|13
TGTGCCAGCATAGGAGGGAACGGAAACACCATATATTTT
CASIGGNGNTIYF
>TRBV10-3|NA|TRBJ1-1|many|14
TGTGCCATCAGACGTGATATGACAGGCACTGAAGCTTTCTTT
CAIRRDMTGTEAFF
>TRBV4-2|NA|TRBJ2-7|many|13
TGTGCCAGCAGCCGGTGGGAGGCCTACGAGCAGTACTTC
CASSRWEAYEQYF
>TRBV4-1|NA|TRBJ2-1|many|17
TGCGCCAGCAGCCTTATCCCGCAGACTATAAGAGACAATGAGCAGTTCTTC
CASSLIPQTIRDNEQFF
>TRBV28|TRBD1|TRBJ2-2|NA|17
TGTGCCAGCAGTTTATGGCACCAGACAGGGGACACCGGGGAGCTGTTTTTT
CASSLWHQTGDTGELFF
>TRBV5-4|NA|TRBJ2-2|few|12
TGTGCCAGCAACCGAATCACCGGGGAGCTGTTTTTT
CASNRITGELFF
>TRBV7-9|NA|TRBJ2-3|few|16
TGTGCCAGCAGCTTAGGGTTGAACTCCCAGACCCCTACGCAGTATTTT
CASSLGLNSQTPTQYF
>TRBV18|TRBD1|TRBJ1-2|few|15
TGTGCCAGCTCCCCTCCGGGACAGCCACTCTATGGCTACACCTTC
CASSPPGQPLYGYTF
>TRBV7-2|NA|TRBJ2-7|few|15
TGTGCCAGCAGCCCCTCTTCCACACCAAACTACGAGCAGTACTTC
CASSPSSTPNYEQYF
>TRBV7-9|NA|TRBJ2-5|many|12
TGTGCCAGCAGCGCAAGCGCAGAGACCCAGTACTTC
CASSASAETQYF
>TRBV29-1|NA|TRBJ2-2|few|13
TGCAGCGTTGAGACGCGGAACACCGGGGAGCTGTTTTTT
CSVETRNTGELFF
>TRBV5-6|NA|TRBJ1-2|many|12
TGTGCCAGCAGTTACAGTTTCTATGGCTACACCTTC
CASSYSFYGYTF
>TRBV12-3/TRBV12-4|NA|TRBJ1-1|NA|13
TGTGCCAGCAGTATCACTAGGCTCACTGAAGCTTTCTTT
CASSITRLTEAFF
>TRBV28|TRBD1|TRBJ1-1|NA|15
TGTGCCAGCAGTCCCCAGGGGGCGGCTGTAACTGAAGCTTTCTTT
CASSPQGAAVTEAFF
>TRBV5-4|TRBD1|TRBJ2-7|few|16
TGTGCCAGCAGCTTAAGTATGACAGGGGGAACCTACGAGCAGTACTTC
CASSLSMTGGTYEQYF
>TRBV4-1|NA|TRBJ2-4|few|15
TGCGCCAGCAGCCAACAGGGTTTAGCCAAAAACATTCAGTACTTC
CASSQQGLAKNIQYF
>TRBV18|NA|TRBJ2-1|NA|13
TGTGCCAGCTCCCCCCCGACTAGTGGAATGGAGTTCTTC
CASSPPTSGMEFF
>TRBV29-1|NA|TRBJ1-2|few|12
TGCAGCGTTGAAGCCCCCGGGGATGGCTACACCTTC
CSVEAPGDGYTF
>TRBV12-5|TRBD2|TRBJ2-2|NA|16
TGTGCTAGTGGCCATAAGACTAGCGGGAGCTTCGGGGAGCTGTTTTTT
CASGHKTSGSFGELFF
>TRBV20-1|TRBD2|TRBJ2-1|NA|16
TGCAGTGCGTCGGGACTAGCGGCAAGCTCCTACAATGAGCAGTTCTTC
CSASGLAASSYNEQFF
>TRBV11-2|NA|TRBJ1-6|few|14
TGTGCCAGCAGCATGGGACGGGAGAATTCACCCCTCCACTTT
CASSMGRENSPLHF
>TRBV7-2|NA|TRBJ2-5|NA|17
TGTGCCAGCAGCCCTTATTTTCGGGCCCAGAGGGGAGAGACCCAGTACTTC
CASSPYFRAQRGETQYF
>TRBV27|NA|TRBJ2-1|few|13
TGTGCCAGCGGGGTTACCTCCTACAATGAGCAGTTCTTC
CASGVTSYNEQFF
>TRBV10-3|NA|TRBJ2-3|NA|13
TGTGCCATCAGTGTAGAGCGAAGAAATACGCAGTATTTT
CAISVERRNTQYF
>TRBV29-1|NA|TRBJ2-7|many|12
TGCAGCGTTGCGCAGGGACCCCACGAGCAGTACTTC
CSVAQGPHEQYF
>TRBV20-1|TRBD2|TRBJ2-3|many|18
TGCAGTGCCCGCCTAGCGGGAGGCAGAACGGGGCCCACAGATACGCAGTATTTT
CSARLAGGRTGPTDTQYF
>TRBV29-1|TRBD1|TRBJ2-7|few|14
TGCAGCGTTGCCCGAACCGGGACAGCCTACGAGCAGTACTTC
CSVARTGTAYEQYF
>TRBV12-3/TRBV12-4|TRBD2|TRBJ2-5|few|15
TGTGCCAGCAGTATCCCTAGCGGGAGCTTAGAGACCCAGTACTTC
CASSIPSGSLETQYF
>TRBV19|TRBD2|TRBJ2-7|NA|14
TGTGCCAGTAGTATAGGCGGGAGCTCCTACGAGCAGTACTTC
CASSIGGSSYEQYF
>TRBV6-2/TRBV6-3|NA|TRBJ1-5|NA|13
TGTGCCAGCATGCGGGACCCCGGACAGCCCCAGCATTTT
CASMRDPGQPQHF
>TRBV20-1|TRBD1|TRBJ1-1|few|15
TGCAGTGCTATAGGGGACAGTCTCTCAAACACTGAAGCTTTCTTT
CSAIGDSLSNTEAFF
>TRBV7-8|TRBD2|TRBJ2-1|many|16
TGTGCCAGCAGCTTAGAGGCTAGCGGGAGGTACAATGAGCAGTTCTTC
CASSLEASGRYNEQFF
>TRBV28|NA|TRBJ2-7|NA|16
TGTGCCAGCAGTCCCTCATGGACAGCCATCTCCTACGAGCAGTACTTC
CASSPSWTAISYEQYF